This T cell receptor beta chain was captured in a study of blood T cell repertoires in COVID-19. Background on the study: COVID-19 samples collected from the United States, Italy and Spain covered acute and convalescent phases.

TCRdb's table, derived via immunoSEQ multiplex PCR, lists solely in-frame clones and lacks some. The repertoire holds around 140,000 clones, with about three quarters as singletons. Sequenced sample: peripheral blood. The receptor was isolated from an elderly woman with active or convalescent COVID-19.

CDR3: CASRQGATGNTIYF. Written as DNA, the CDR3 is TGTGCCAGCAGACAGGGGGCGACTGGAAACACCATATATTTT. The chain is built from TRBV6-6 and TRBJ1-3; TRBD1 matches 9 bases. This CDR3 contains 14 residues. The V segment lost 6 bases and the J segment 2 bases; nucleotides outside the gene matches: 2. Looked up from germline, CDR1 is MNHNY and CDR2 is SVGAGI (reference sequence).